Below are 2 T cell receptor beta chains sequenced from a single sample in a study of blood T cell repertoires in COVID-19. Method: immunoSEQ multiplex PCR; TCRdb's copy keeps in-frame clones and lacks some. The sample shows 300,000 to 350,000 clones, approximately 83% of them seen only once. Material for sequencing was PBMCs or T cells enriched from blood (not recorded which). These receptors were collected from a man aged 25-45 years who had recovered from COVID-19.

This clone was picked up one time. At the DNA level, this CDR3 is encoded by other sequences in the same sample as well. This chain connects TRBV12-3 or TRBV12-4 to TRBJ1-2; perhaps TRBD1 as D (5 bases). Deletions cut 1 base from V and 5 bases from J, with 5 bases between. CDR3 length: 12 residues. The CDR3 here is CASSLEGYGYTF. The CDR3 DNA follows: TGTGCCAGCAGTTTAGAGGGGTATGGCTACACCTTC.

The gene calls are TRBV5-1 and TRBJ1-1, with unresolved D. Germline CDR1 and CDR2: SGHRS and YFSETQ. The CDR3 sequence is 11 residues long. Between the trimmed V and J ends, which lost 5 bases and 10 bases, there was a span of 12 bases. CDR3 coding DNA: TGCGCCAGCAGTTCCACTCGAGGAGCTTTCTTT. Translating gives CASSSTRGAFF.